This T cell receptor beta chain was identified during a study of T cells in localized non-small cell lung cancer. This CDR3 comprises 15 residues. Some clones are missing from TCRdb's copy, which holds only in-frame ones; the method was immunoSEQ multiplex PCR. This sample has approximately 45,000 clones, with about 85% found just once. Study-level findings and limits: Elevated circulating T cell density in blood was associated with longer overall survival. Heterogeneity stays possible, as sequencing covered only one tumor region. Paired adjacent lung recovered a median about 61 of the top 100 tumor clones. The study found T cell clonality highest in uninvolved adjacent lung, above tumor.

Details on this clone: What it binds is not known.

Sequenced material: PBMCs, taken before any cancer treatment. The clonotype comes from a man between 40 and 70 years old with stage II lung adenocarcinoma. This sequence joins TRBV21-1 and TRBJ2-7; the table assigns TRBD1, which was not confirmed against the DNA. TRBV21-1 is a known pseudogene. The chain's CDR3 is CASSKGDVDSHEQYF. CDR3 nucleotides: TGTGCCAGCAGCAAAGGGGATGTTGACAGCCACGAGCAGTACTTC.